This T cell receptor (beta chain) came from a study of T cells after yellow fever vaccination. Points from the study as a whole: Abundant clonotypes from the bulk population could have been carried over as contaminants into FACS-sorted repertoires. Detected again after the booster were most primary-vaccination clones, at nearly 97% CD4 and 70% to 90% CD8.

About this clonotype itself: Antigen: not known.

The length of the CDR3 is 13 residues. The ends were cut back, 6 bases at V and 0 bases at J, with 9 bases in the middle. Germline CDR1 MNHEY, CDR2 SMNVEV (reference sequence). Conversion of TCR transcripts into cDNA relied on 5'RACE template switching, which added a universal primer site and UMIs. From the 5' RACE reads, TCRdb called clonotypes with MiXCR, one entry per CDR3 protein. The sample contains 150,000 to 200,000 distinct CDR3 sequences, around 9.3% of which appear only once. The V and J genes are TRBV27 and TRBJ2-7; D remains unclear. The receptor was isolated from a man aged 18 to 35 who received the YFV17D yellow fever vaccine. The sequenced sample was CD8+ T cells sorted from PBMCs, obtained 45 days after the yellow fever booster vaccination. The CDR3 loop reads CASRLRFSYEQYF. The CDR3 DNA follows: TGTGCCAGCAGATTAAGGTTCTCCTACGAGCAGTACTTC.